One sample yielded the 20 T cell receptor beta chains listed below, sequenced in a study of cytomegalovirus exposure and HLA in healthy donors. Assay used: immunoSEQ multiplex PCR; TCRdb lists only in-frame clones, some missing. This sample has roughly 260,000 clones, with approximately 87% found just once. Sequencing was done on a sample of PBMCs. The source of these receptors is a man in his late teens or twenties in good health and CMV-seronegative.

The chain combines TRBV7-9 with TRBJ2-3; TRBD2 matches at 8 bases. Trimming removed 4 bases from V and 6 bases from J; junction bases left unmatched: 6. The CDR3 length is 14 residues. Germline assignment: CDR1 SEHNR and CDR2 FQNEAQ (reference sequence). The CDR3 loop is CASSSGGAADTQYF. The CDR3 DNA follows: TGTGCCAGCAGCTCCGGGGGGGCAGCGGATACGCAGTATTTT.

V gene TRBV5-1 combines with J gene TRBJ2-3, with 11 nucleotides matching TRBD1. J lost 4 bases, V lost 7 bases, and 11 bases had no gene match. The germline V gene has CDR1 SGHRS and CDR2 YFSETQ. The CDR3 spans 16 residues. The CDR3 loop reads CASSKKWTGGPDTQYF. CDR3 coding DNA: TGCGCCAGCTCAAAAAAGTGGACAGGGGGCCCAGATACGCAGTATTTT.

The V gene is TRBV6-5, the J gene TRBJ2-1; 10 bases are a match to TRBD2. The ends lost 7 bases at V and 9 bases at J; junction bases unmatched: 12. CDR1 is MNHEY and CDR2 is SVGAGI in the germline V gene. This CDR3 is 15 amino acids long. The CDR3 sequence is CASTALAGTSGEQFF. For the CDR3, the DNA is TGTGCCAGCACCGCACTAGCGGGGACTTCGGGTGAGCAGTTCTTC.

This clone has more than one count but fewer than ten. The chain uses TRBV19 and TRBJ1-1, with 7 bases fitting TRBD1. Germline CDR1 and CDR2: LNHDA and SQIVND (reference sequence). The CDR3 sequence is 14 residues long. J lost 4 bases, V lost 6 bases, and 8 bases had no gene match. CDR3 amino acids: CASSLTGMGTEAFF. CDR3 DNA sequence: TGTGCCAGTAGCCTGACAGGGATGGGCACTGAAGCTTTCTTT.

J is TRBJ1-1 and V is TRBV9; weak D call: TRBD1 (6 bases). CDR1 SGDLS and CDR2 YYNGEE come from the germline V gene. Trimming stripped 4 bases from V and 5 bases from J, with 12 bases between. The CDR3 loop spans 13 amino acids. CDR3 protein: CASSKGQFTEAFF. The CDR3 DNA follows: TGTGCCAGCAGCAAAGGACAGTTTACTGAAGCTTTCTTT.

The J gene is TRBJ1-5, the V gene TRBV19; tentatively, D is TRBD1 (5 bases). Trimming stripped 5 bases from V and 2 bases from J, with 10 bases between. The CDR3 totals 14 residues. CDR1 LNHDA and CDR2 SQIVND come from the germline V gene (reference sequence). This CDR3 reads CASSQGWGNQPQHF. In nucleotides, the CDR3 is TGTGCCAGTAGTCAGGGATGGGGCAATCAGCCCCAGCATTTT.

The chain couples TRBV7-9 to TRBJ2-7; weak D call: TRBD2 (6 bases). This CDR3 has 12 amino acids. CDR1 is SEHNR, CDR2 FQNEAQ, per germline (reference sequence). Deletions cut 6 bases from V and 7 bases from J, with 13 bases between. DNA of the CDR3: TGTGCCAGCAGACGCGACGGGGGAGAGCAGTACTTC. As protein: CASRRDGGEQYF.

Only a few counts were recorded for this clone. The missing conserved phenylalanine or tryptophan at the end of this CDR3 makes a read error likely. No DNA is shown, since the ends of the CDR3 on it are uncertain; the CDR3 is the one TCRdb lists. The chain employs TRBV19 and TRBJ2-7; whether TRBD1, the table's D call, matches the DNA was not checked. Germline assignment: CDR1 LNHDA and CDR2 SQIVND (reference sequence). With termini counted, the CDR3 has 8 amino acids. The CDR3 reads CANDGTML.

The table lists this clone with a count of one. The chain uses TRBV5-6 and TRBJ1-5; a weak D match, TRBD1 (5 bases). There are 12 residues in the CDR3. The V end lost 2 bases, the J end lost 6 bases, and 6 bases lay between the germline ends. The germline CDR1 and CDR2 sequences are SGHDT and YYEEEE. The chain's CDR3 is CASSFQGQPQHF. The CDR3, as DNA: TGTGCCAGCAGCTTTCAGGGTCAGCCCCAGCATTTT.

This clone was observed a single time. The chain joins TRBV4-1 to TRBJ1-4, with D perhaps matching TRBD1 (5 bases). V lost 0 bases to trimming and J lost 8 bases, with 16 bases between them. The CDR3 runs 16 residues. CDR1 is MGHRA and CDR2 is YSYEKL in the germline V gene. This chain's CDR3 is CASSQDDTGVGEKLFF. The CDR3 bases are TGCGCCAGCAGCCAAGACGATACAGGAGTGGGGGAAAAACTGTTTTTT.

CDR3 in amino acids: CAWSRADTQYF. In nucleotides, the CDR3 is TGTGCCTGGAGTCGCGCAGATACGCAGTATTTT. This chain links TRBV30 with TRBJ2-3; D remains unclear. The V end was cut by 2 bases, the J end by 4 bases, with 4 bases between. Germline-derived CDR1 and CDR2 are GTSNPN and SVGIG (reference sequence). The CDR3 is 11 amino acids. The variable domain in full, completed from reference TRBV30 and TRBJ2-3, reads SQTIHQWPATLVQPVGSPLSLECTVEGTSNPNLYWYRQAAGRGLQLLFYSVGIGQISSEVPQNLSASRPQDRQFILSSKKLLLSDSGFYLCAWSRADTQYFGPGTRLTVL.

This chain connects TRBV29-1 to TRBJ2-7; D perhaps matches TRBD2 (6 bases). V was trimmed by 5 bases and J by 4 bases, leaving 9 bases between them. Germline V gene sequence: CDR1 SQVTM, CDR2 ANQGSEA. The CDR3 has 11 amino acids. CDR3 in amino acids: CSVFSGYEQYF. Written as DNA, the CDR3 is TGCAGCGTTTTTAGCGGTTACGAGCAGTACTTC.

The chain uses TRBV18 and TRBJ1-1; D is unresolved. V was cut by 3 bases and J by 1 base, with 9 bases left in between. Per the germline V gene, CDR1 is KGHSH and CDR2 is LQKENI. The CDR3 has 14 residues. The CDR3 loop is CASSPSRGNTEAFF. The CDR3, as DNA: TGTGCCAGCTCACCGTCTCGGGGGAACACTGAAGCTTTCTTT.

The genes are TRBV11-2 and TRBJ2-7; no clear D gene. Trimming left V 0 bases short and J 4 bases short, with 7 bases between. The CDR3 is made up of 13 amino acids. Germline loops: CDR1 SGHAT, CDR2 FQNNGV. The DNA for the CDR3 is TGTGCCAGCAGCTTAGATTCGGGTTACGAGCAGTACTTC. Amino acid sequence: CASSLDSGYEQYF.

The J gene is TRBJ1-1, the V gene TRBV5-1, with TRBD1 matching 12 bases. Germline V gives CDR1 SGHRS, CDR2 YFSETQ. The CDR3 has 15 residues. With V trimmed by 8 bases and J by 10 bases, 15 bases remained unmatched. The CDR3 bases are TGCGCCAGTTCAACCGGGGACAGGGGGCTCGTGGGAGCTTTCTTT. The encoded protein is CASSTGDRGLVGAFF.

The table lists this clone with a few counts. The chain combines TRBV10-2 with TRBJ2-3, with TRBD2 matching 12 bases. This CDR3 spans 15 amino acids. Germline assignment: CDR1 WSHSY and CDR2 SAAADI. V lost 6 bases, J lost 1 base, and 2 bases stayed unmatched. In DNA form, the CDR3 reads TGCGCCAGCAGCAGACTAGCGGGAGGCACAGATACGCAGTATTTT. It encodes CASSRLAGGTDTQYF.

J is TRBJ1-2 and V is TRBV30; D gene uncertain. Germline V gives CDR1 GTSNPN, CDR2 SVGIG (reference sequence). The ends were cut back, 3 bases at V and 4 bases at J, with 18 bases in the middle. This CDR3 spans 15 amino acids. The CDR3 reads CAWRKLRITSYGYTF. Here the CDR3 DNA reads TGTGCCTGGAGGAAACTCAGGATCACCAGCTATGGCTACACCTTC.

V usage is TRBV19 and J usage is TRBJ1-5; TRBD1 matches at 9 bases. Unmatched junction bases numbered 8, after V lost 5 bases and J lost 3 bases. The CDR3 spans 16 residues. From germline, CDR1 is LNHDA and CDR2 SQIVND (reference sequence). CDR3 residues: CASSPRQGVNNQPQHF. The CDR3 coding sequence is TGTGCCAGTAGTCCTAGACAGGGGGTCAACAATCAGCCCCAGCATTTT.

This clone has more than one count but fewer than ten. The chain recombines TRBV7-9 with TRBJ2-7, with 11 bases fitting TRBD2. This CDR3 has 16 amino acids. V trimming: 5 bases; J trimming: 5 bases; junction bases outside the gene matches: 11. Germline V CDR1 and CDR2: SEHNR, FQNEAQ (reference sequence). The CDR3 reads CASSPHSGRADHEQYF. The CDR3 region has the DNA TGTGCCAGCAGCCCCCATAGCGGGAGGGCCGACCACGAGCAGTACTTC. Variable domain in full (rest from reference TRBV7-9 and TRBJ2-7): DTGVSQNPRHKITKRGQNVTFRCDPISEHNRLYWYRQTLGQGPEFLTYFQNEAQLEKSRLLSDRFSAERPKGSFSTLEIQRTEQGDSAMYLCASSPHSGRADHEQYFGPGTRLTVT.

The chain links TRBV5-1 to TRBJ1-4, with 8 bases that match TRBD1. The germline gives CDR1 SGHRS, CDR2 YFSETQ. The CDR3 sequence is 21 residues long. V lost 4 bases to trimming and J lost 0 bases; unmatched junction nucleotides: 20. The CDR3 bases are TGCGCCAGCAGCGACCCACGACCGGGACAGGCCCAAATTGCAACTAATGAAAAACTGTTTTTT. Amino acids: CASSDPRPGQAQIATNEKLFF.